This T cell receptor (beta chain) appears in the sequencing data of a study of T-cell reconstitution after alpha-beta-depleted transplantation in children. Findings and limits, study-wide: Approximately two months post-transplant, alpha-beta T cells reportedly originated from several hundred expanded graft clones. TCRbeta diversity was high at day 60 in some patients (a result of surviving recipient T cells and thymic progenitors). Newly generated T cells supplied most T-cell counts and diversity one year post-transplant.

CDR3 length: 16 residues. V was clipped by 3 bases and J by 5 bases; unmatched bases: 12. Preparation of the TCRbeta library used unique molecular identifiers. TCRdb redid the calling of the PCR reads with MiXCR, one entry per CDR3 protein. The table lists a few hundred thousand distinct CDR3 sequences, about 25% of them singletons, with around 2.5% in the top ten. This clonotype was picked up many times. Its target is not known. This rearrangement joins TRBV12-3 or TRBV12-4 to TRBJ2-7; TRBD1 matches at 8 bases. The sample in question was PBMCs, obtained before TCRalphabeta/CD19-depleted stem cell transplant. The sequence derives from a girl aged 2 to 9 with Fanconi anemia, due to receive a stem cell transplant. The CDR3 reads CASSLAGTGSLHEQYF. The CDR3 coding sequence is TGTGCCAGCAGTTTGGCCGGGACAGGATCCCTCCACGAGCAGTACTTC.